These 22 T cell receptor beta chains were all obtained from the same sample, sequenced in a study of a mutant IDH1 vaccine in newly diagnosed glioma. Specified time point: week 11, during vaccination. It was 300 ug of mutant IDH1 20-mer peptide that made up each vaccine dose, given with topical imiquimod. Data came from immunoSEQ multiplex PCR; TCRdb stores just in-frame clones and leaves some out. The sample has about 66,000 clones, 70% to 85% seen once. Their antigens remain unidentified. The sample here was PBMCs, taken from a glioma patient whose treatment included an IDH1 peptide vaccine. The source is a woman between 50 and 59 years old with glioma.

The chain employs TRBV5-1 and TRBJ2-4; 10 bases align to TRBD1. The CDR3 sequence is 19 residues long. After removal of 1 base from V and 2 bases from J, the junction contained 12 bases not matched to a gene. Germline lookup yields CDR1 SGHRS and CDR2 YFSETQ. CDR3 region: CASSLSDRGPGLSKNIQYF. As DNA, the CDR3 is TGCGCCAGCAGCTTGAGCGACAGGGGGCCAGGCTTGTCCAAAAACATTCAGTACTTC. Supplemented by reference TRBV5-1 and TRBJ2-4, the full variable domain reads KAGVTQTPRYLIKTRGQQVTLSCSPISGHRSVSWYQQTPGQGLQFLFEYFSETQRNKGNFPGRFSGRQFSNSRSEMNVSTLELGDSALYLCASSLSDRGPGLSKNIQYFGAGTRLSVL.

A single count supports this clone. J is TRBJ1-1 and V is TRBV7-2; a weak D match, TRBD1 (5 bases). V shed 5 bases and J shed 3 bases, with 16 bases lying between them. The germline V gene has CDR1 SGHTA and CDR2 FQGNSA. The CDR3 is made up of 15 amino acids. The CDR3 nucleotides read TGTGCCAGCAGCCATAATTTACGGGGGGACACTGAAGCTTTCTTT. Its translation is CASSHNLRGDTEAFF.

The table lists this clone with a few counts. The chain uses TRBV30 and TRBJ1-5; TRBD1 agrees at 8 bases. Germline CDR1 and CDR2: GTSNPN and SVGIG (reference sequence). The CDR3 is made up of 16 amino acids. V lost 2 bases, J lost 1 base, and 7 bases stayed unmatched. The CDR3 DNA follows: TGTGCCTGGAGTTTCGGACAGGGAATAAGCAATCAGCCCCAGCATTTT. Translation gives CAWSFGQGISNQPQHF.

The chain couples TRBV6-5 to TRBJ2-5; D unresolved. The ends were cut back, 0 bases at V and 3 bases at J, with 8 bases in the middle. This CDR3 has 14 residues. Germline V gives CDR1 MNHEY, CDR2 SVGAGI. CDR3 nucleotide sequence: TGTGCCAGCAGTTACTCGATTTGGGAAGAGACCCAGTACTTC. Translating gives CASSYSIWEETQYF.

The chain recombines TRBV11-1 with TRBJ2-3; TRBD2 might be the D (5 bases). V shed 5 bases and J shed 2 bases, with 8 bases lying between them. This CDR3 has 13 amino acids. Germline assignment: CDR1 SGHAT and CDR2 FQDESV (reference sequence). This CDR3 is CASSTGNTDTQYF. In nucleotides, the CDR3 is TGTGCCAGCAGCACGGGGAACACAGATACGCAGTATTTT.

The rearrangement links TRBV6-6 to TRBJ1-1, with a tentative D call TRBD1 (5 bases). CDR1 is MNHNY, CDR2 SVGAGI, per germline (reference sequence). The CDR3 length is 14 residues. The V end was cut by 5 bases, the J end by 1 base, with 11 bases between. As DNA, the CDR3 is TGTGCCAGCAGTCCCTATGACAGGAACACTGAAGCTTTCTTT. This encodes CASSPYDRNTEAFF.

This clone appeared a single time. The chain combines TRBV19 with TRBJ1-6; D is ambiguous. The V gene lost 5 bases and the J gene lost 6 bases, with 14 bases spanning the gap. Germline assignment: CDR1 LNHDA and CDR2 SQIVND (reference sequence). This CDR3 has 15 residues. CDR3 protein: CASSRLDPPNSPLHF. In nucleotides, the CDR3 is TGTGCCAGTAGTCGATTGGATCCACCTAATTCACCCCTCCACTTT.

The rearrangement joins TRBV7-2 to TRBJ2-5; D is ambiguous. Deletions cut 5 bases from V and 5 bases from J, with 9 bases between. CDR1 SGHTA and CDR2 FQGNSA come from the germline V gene. CDR3 length: 12 amino acids. DNA of the CDR3: TGTGCCAGCAGCCAGTCTTCCGAGACCCAGTACTTC. Its protein is CASSQSSETQYF.

This sequence joins TRBV10-3 and TRBJ2-2; a possible D gene is TRBD2 (6 bases). This CDR3 is 14 amino acids long. Germline CDR1 reads ENHRY; CDR2 reads SYGVKD. The germline V and J ends were trimmed by 6 bases and 6 bases, with 14 bases remaining between them. The DNA for the CDR3 is TGTGCCATCAGGGGTAGCGGTGGCGCCGGGGAGCTGTTTTTT. It is translated as CAIRGSGGAGELFF.

In its sample, this clone was seen once. The chain couples TRBV19 to TRBJ1-6, with D possibly being TRBD1 (5 bases). The CDR3 is 16 residues long. With 5 bases removed from V and 7 bases from J, the gap between germline ends came to 18 bases. The germline V gene has CDR1 LNHDA and CDR2 SQIVND (reference sequence). CDR3 DNA sequence: TGTGCCAGTAGTCCTAGGGGAAATAGGGAGAATTCACCCCTCCACTTT. It codes for CASSPRGNRENSPLHF.

This chain links TRBV6-5 with TRBJ1-3, with a weak D call TRBD1 (6 bases). The germline CDR1 and CDR2 sequences are MNHEY and SVGAGI. Trimming cost V 7 bases and J 4 bases, with 14 bases left between them. This CDR3 comprises 14 residues. The CDR3 region has the DNA TGTGCCAGCACCCGGGCAGGGGTAGGAAACACCATATATTTT. It translates to CASTRAGVGNTIYF.

J is TRBJ1-1 and V is TRBV11-3, with TRBD1 matching 10 bases. The junction had 4 bases not matched to a gene; V was cut back by 3 bases and J by 3 bases. Germline CDR1 SGHNT, CDR2 YENEEA. The CDR3 consists of 15 residues. Written as DNA, the CDR3 is TGTGCCAGCAGCTTCGGGACAGGGGACGACACTGAAGCTTTCTTT. Protein: CASSFGTGDDTEAFF.

This clone was picked up a small number of times. The CDR3, as DNA: TGTGCCAGCTTCCGACTTGGGGGGAACACTGAAGCTTTCTTT. As protein: CASFRLGGNTEAFF. The chain has TRBV18 and TRBJ1-1; tentatively, D is TRBD1 (5 bases). The germline V gene has CDR1 KGHSH and CDR2 LQKENI. The CDR3 length is 14 residues. Trimming shortened V by 7 bases and J by 1 base, and 13 bases separated the two germline ends.

This chain connects TRBV9 to TRBJ2-5, with 8 positions matching TRBD2. The V gene end was trimmed by 0 bases and the J gene end by 0 bases; junction bases not matched to a gene: 7. CDR1 and CDR2 from the germline V gene are SGDLS and YYNGEE. The CDR3 runs to 17 residues. CDR3 DNA sequence: TGTGCCAGCAGCGTAGGAGTCGGGGGGGGCCACCAAGAGACCCAGTACTTC. Amino acids: CASSVGVGGGHQETQYF.

This clone was picked up one time. The V call is TRBV4-1, the J call TRBJ2-2; 7 bases are shared with TRBD2. Trimming took 4 bases from V and 5 from J; bases not matched to a gene: 10. Germline V gene data show CDR1 as MGHRA and CDR2 as YSYEKL. This CDR3 region has 16 residues. DNA of the CDR3: TGCGCCAGCAGCCCCGTGGTAGCGGGCTCGACCGGGGAGCTGTTTTTT. This gives the protein CASSPVVAGSTGELFF.

The chain employs TRBV4-3 and TRBJ1-1; D is possibly TRBD1 (6 bases). Per germline, CDR1 LGHNA and CDR2 YSLEER. CDR3 length: 15 residues. Trimming left V 1 base short and J 4 bases short, with 13 bases between. In DNA, the CDR3 is TGCGCCAGCAGCCAAGGGGCAGGGGAAAGCACTGAAGCTTTCTTT. This encodes CASSQGAGESTEAFF.

The chain employs TRBV7-6 and TRBJ1-2, with TRBD1 identical over 7 bases. Trimming at V came to 5 bases and at J to 2 bases, leaving 11 bases not matched to a gene. Germline V lookup: CDR1 SGHVS, CDR2 FNYEAQ. CDR3 size: 16 residues. The CDR3 sequence: CASSPGGEDRNYGYTF. The CDR3 bases are TGTGCCAGCAGCCCGGGGGGGGAGGACAGGAACTATGGCTACACCTTC.

This clone has only a few counts. The rearrangement joins TRBV10-3 to TRBJ1-2, with TRBD1 as a possible D gene (5 bases). Trimming shortened V by 10 bases and J by 0 bases, and 21 bases separated the two germline ends. Germline V gene lookup returns CDR1 ENHRY and CDR2 SYGVKD. The CDR3 is 16 amino acids. For the CDR3, the DNA is TGTGCCACCGGAGCAGGGAAATGGGAGACTAACTATGGCTACACCTTC. Amino acids: CATGAGKWETNYGYTF.

The chain carries TRBV5-1 and TRBJ2-1; D is ambiguous. Trimming shortened V by 0 bases and J by 12 bases, and 10 bases separated the two germline ends. This CDR3 has 12 residues. Germline V gives CDR1 SGHRS, CDR2 YFSETQ. CDR3 protein: CASSLVETSQFF. CDR3 nucleotides: TGCGCCAGCAGCTTGGTTGAGACATCGCAGTTCTTC.

CDR3 nucleotide sequence: TGTGCCAGCAGACACCGAGGTGGAAACACCATATATTTT. This translates into CASRHRGGNTIYF. J is TRBJ1-3 and V is TRBV27; D gene uncertain. V was pared by 6 bases and J by 3 bases, with 9 bases between. This CDR3 comprises 13 residues. The V gene's germline CDR1 is MNHEY and CDR2 SMNVEV (reference sequence).

The V gene is TRBV14, the J gene TRBJ2-2, with 7 nucleotides matching TRBD1. Germline V lookup: CDR1 SGHDN, CDR2 FVKESK. Trimming cost V 4 bases and J 7 bases; bases outside gene matches: 9. The CDR3 consists of 15 residues. The CDR3 sequence: CASSPRTGGFGELFF. As DNA, the CDR3 is TGTGCCAGCAGCCCCAGGACAGGAGGATTCGGGGAGCTGTTTTTT.

The rearrangement uses TRBV27 and TRBJ2-5; D is unresolved. Germline V gene data show CDR1 as MNHEY and CDR2 as SMNVEV (reference sequence). V was pared by 0 bases and J by 2 bases, with 10 bases between. The CDR3 has 15 amino acids. CDR3 sequence: CASSLSLRIQETQYF. The CDR3 nucleotides read TGTGCCAGCAGTTTATCTCTTCGGATTCAAGAGACCCAGTACTTC.